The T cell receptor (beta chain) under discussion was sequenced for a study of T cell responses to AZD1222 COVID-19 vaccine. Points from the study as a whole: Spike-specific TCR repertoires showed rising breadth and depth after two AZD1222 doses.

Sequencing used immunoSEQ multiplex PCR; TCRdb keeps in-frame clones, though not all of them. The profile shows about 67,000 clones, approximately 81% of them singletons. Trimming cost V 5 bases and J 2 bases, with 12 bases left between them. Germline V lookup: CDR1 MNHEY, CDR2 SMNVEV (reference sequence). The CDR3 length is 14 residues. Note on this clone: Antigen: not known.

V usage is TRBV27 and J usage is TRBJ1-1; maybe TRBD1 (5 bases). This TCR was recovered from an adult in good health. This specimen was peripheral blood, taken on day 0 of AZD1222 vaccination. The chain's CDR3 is CASSPGGANTEAFF. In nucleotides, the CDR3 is TGTGCCAGCAGTCCGGGAGGGGCCAACACTGAAGCTTTCTTT.